One sample yielded the 22 T cell receptor beta chains listed below, sequenced in a study of blood T cell repertoires in COVID-19. Clones were sequenced by immunoSEQ multiplex PCR, and TCRdb holds only the in-frame ones, with some missing. The sample includes roughly 200,000 clones, 86% of them seen just once. Sequenced: peripheral blood. Receptors were obtained from a woman aged 45-60 years with COVID-19, enrolled during active disease.

The chain uses TRBV7-8 and TRBJ2-4; 7 nucleotides line up with TRBD2. Per germline, CDR1 SGHVS and CDR2 FQNEAQ. CDR3 size: 17 residues. The V gene end was trimmed by 1 base and the J gene end by 0 bases; junction bases not matched to a gene: 6. The CDR3 region has the DNA TGTGCCAGCAGCTTAGTGGGAGGGAACTTAGCCAAAAACATTCAGTACTTC. Residues: CASSLVGGNLAKNIQYF.

This chain connects TRBV28 to TRBJ2-1; 8 positions match TRBD2. The CDR3 sequence is 15 residues long. The V gene's germline CDR1 is MDHEN and CDR2 SYDVKM. With V trimmed by 6 bases and J by 6 bases, 10 bases remained unmatched. The CDR3 DNA reads as TGTGCCAGCAGGCCACTAGCGGATTATATCAATGAGCAGTTCTTC. Residues: CASRPLADYINEQFF.

This clone was observed a single time. The rearrangement uses TRBV10-2 and TRBJ2-1, with 9 bases lining up with TRBD2. There are 13 residues in the CDR3. Trimming took 7 bases from V and 7 from J; bases not matched to a gene: 5. The germline V gene encodes CDR1 WSHSY and CDR2 SAAADI. The CDR3 protein is CASTLAGVNEQFF. The CDR3 DNA is TGCGCCAGCACTTTAGCGGGGGTAAATGAGCAGTTCTTC.

The rearrangement links TRBV24-1 to TRBJ1-1; D not certain. There are 13 residues in the CDR3. From germline, CDR1 is KGHDR and CDR2 SFDVKD. The V gene lost 5 bases and the J gene lost 1 base, with 7 bases spanning the gap. CDR3 loop: CATSAQPNTEAFF. The CDR3 region has the DNA TGTGCCACCAGTGCACAGCCGAACACTGAAGCTTTCTTT.

This rearrangement joins TRBV11-2 to TRBJ1-1; 7 bases match TRBD1. The CDR3 has 19 amino acids. The ends lost 8 bases at V and 0 bases at J; junction bases unmatched: 21. Germline CDR1 and CDR2: SGHAT and FQNNGV. The CDR3 is CASGQKRGFSGQMNTEAFF. The DNA of the CDR3 is TGTGCCAGCGGGCAAAAGAGGGGTTTTTCGGGACAGATGAACACTGAAGCTTTCTTT.

This rearrangement joins TRBV5-1 to TRBJ2-2; 9 bases map to TRBD1. In germline, CDR1 is SGHRS, CDR2 YFSETQ. The CDR3 is made up of 14 amino acids. V shed 5 bases, J shed 5 bases, and the junction held 4 bases outside the gene matches. In DNA, the CDR3 is TGCGCCAGCAGTGGGACAGGGAGAACCGGGGAGCTGTTTTTT. This encodes CASSGTGRTGELFF.

The chain is built from TRBV13 and TRBJ1-1, with D perhaps matching TRBD1 (5 bases). Germline loops: CDR1 PRHDT, CDR2 FYEKMQ (reference sequence). Trimming removed 3 bases from V and 5 bases from J, with 10 bases in between. This CDR3 has 13 residues. The CDR3: CASSFQGWTEAFF. CDR3 nucleotide sequence: TGTGCCAGCAGCTTCCAGGGATGGACTGAAGCTTTCTTT.

The J gene is TRBJ2-3, the V gene TRBV27; D is uncertain. In germline, CDR1 is MNHEY, CDR2 SMNVEV (reference sequence). The V and J ends lost 6 bases and 5 bases respectively, with 9 bases between them. CDR3 size: 12 residues. CDR3 sequence (DNA): TGTGCCAGCAGAAGCCCCGGAGATACGCAGTATTTT. Its translation is CASRSPGDTQYF.

CDR3 nucleotides: TGTGCCAGCAATACGGGTTACTCTGGAAACACCATATATTTT. Translated: CASNTGYSGNTIYF. The rearrangement joins TRBV28 to TRBJ1-3; D gene ambiguous. Germline CDR1 MDHEN, CDR2 SYDVKM. This CDR3 comprises 14 residues. V was clipped by 7 bases and J by 0 bases, with 10 bases between them.

This clone has just one count. The J gene is TRBJ2-1, the V gene TRBV27; weak D call: TRBD2 (5 bases). CDR1 is MNHEY and CDR2 is SMNVEV in the germline V gene (reference sequence). This CDR3 is 13 amino acids long. The V gene lost 6 bases and the J gene lost 3 bases, with 9 bases spanning the gap. DNA of the CDR3: TGTGCCAGCAGGGAGGCCTTCTACAATGAGCAGTTCTTC. This encodes CASREAFYNEQFF.

This chain uses TRBV2 with TRBJ2-1, with TRBD2 as a possible D gene (5 bases). CDR3 length: 15 amino acids. The germline V gene has CDR1 SNHLY and CDR2 FYNNEI. Between the trimmed V and J ends, which lost 3 bases and 0 bases, there was a span of 9 bases. The CDR3 here is CASSDQTTSYNEQFF. The CDR3 DNA sequence: TGTGCCAGCAGTGATCAGACTACCTCCTACAATGAGCAGTTCTTC.

A few counts support this clone. V and J are TRBV30 and TRBJ1-5; tentative D call: TRBD1 (6 bases). CDR1 GTSNPN and CDR2 SVGIG come from the germline V gene (reference sequence). Trimming pared 5 bases from V and 2 bases from J, leaving 10 bases between. This CDR3 region has 13 residues. DNA for the CDR3: TGTGCCTGGGCATACAGGGGCAATCAGCCCCAGCATTTT. Encoded protein: CAWAYRGNQPQHF.

The chain couples TRBV5-1 to TRBJ1-4; D possibly corresponds to TRBD1 (6 bases). V gave up 3 bases and J gave up 12 bases, with 9 bases separating them. Germline V gene data show CDR1 as SGHRS and CDR2 as YFSETQ. The CDR3 is 11 amino acids. CDR3 in DNA: TGCGCCAGCAGCTCAGGGGAAGAACTGTTTTTT. Protein product: CASSSGEELFF. Full variable domain (rest looked up from reference TRBV5-1 and TRBJ1-4): KAGVTQTPRYLIKTRGQQVTLSCSPISGHRSVSWYQQTPGQGLQFLFEYFSETQRNKGNFPGRFSGRQFSNSRSEMNVSTLELGDSALYLCASSSGEELFFGSGTQLSVL.

This clone was seen just once. The chain recombines TRBV7-6 with TRBJ1-1; TRBD1 aligns across 11 bases. The V gene end was trimmed by 1 base and the J gene end by 1 base; junction bases not matched to a gene: 11. Germline-derived CDR1 and CDR2 are SGHVS and FNYEAQ. This CDR3 region has 19 residues. The CDR3 nucleotides read TGTGCCAGCAGCTTAGAGGACAGGGGGCGCGTTGGTCCGAACACTGAAGCTTTCTTT. Its translation: CASSLEDRGRVGPNTEAFF.

This chain uses TRBV7-8 with TRBJ2-5; 12 bases fit TRBD2. Germline assignment: CDR1 SGHVS and CDR2 FQNEAQ. There are 16 residues in the CDR3. With V trimmed by 5 bases and J by 5 bases, 9 bases remained unmatched. The CDR3 DNA reads as TGTGCCAGCAGCACCACCCTAGCGGGGGGGCAGGAGACCCAGTACTTC. Its protein is CASSTTLAGGQETQYF.

In this sample, this clone turned up a few times. The V gene is TRBV28, the J gene TRBJ1-2; possible D gene TRBD1, 5 bases. The CDR3 has 13 amino acids. The germline V and J ends were trimmed by 6 bases and 10 bases, with 18 bases remaining between them. Germline V gene data show CDR1 as MDHEN and CDR2 as SYDVKM. CDR3 nucleotide sequence: TGTGCCAGCAGCTCAACAGGCCCAAGGGCCTACACCTTC. Translating it yields CASSSTGPRAYTF.

The chain carries TRBV23-1 and TRBJ1-2; TRBD1 aligns across 8 bases. TRBV23-1 is filed as an ORF, its function uncertain. The CDR3 covers 18 residues. V lost 0 bases, J lost 0 bases, and 9 bases stayed unmatched. The CDR3 region is CASSQSAPGGRSNYGYTF. The CDR3 coding sequence is TGCGCCAGCAGTCAATCGGCCCCAGGGGGCCGCTCTAACTATGGCTACACCTTC.

This chain uses TRBV7-9 with TRBJ1-6; TRBD1 matches 7 bases. Germline V gene lookup returns CDR1 SEHNR and CDR2 FQNEAQ (reference sequence). The V segment lost 6 bases and the J segment 4 bases; nucleotides outside the gene matches: 6. The CDR3 consists of 15 residues. CDR3 in amino acids: CASSGQVPYNSPLHF. The CDR3 nucleotides are TGTGCCAGCAGTGGACAGGTGCCGTATAATTCACCCCTCCACTTT.

The chain recombines TRBV30 with TRBJ1-5; D is unresolved. CDR3 length: 13 residues. V lost 2 bases to trimming and J lost 4 bases, with 9 bases between them. Germline CDR1 reads GTSNPN; CDR2 reads SVGIG (reference sequence). The CDR3 sequence is CAWSTQKNQPQHF. Here the CDR3 DNA reads TGTGCCTGGAGTACCCAGAAAAATCAGCCCCAGCATTTT.

The V gene is TRBV6-5, the J gene TRBJ1-5; D is unclear. V dropped 6 bases and J dropped 3 bases, with 6 bases sitting between them. The CDR3 has 12 amino acids. CDR1 is MNHEY and CDR2 is SVGAGI in the germline V gene. CDR3 sequence (DNA): TGTGCCAGCAGACAGCCCAATCAGCCCCAGCATTTT. It is translated as CASRQPNQPQHF.

The chain links TRBV10-3 to TRBJ2-3; weak D call: TRBD1 (5 bases). The CDR3 has 14 amino acids. Trimming stripped 2 bases from V and 1 base from J, with 7 bases between. Germline CDR1 and CDR2: ENHRY and SYGVKD. CDR3 residues: CAISETGGTDTQYF. CDR3 DNA sequence: TGTGCCATCAGTGAGACAGGAGGCACAGATACGCAGTATTTT.

The V gene is TRBV6-2 or TRBV6-3, the J gene TRBJ2-3; possible D gene TRBD1, 6 bases. Trimming cost V 4 bases and J 8 bases, with 16 bases left between them. Germline values: CDR1 MNHEY, CDR2 SVGEGT. The CDR3 has 14 amino acids. As DNA, the CDR3 is TGTGCCAGCAGTTTCTCCCCGGGACATTCTACGCAGTATTTT. Its protein is CASSFSPGHSTQYF.